The 3 T cell receptor beta chains in this list originate from one sample, sequenced in a study of shared clonotypes between healthy human individuals. Sequencing was performed with immunoSEQ multiplex PCR; in TCRdb, only in-frame clones are kept and a portion is missing. The table lists some 1 million clones, about 77% of them singletons. The sample comprised memory CD4+ T cells sorted from blood. This sample's subset: CD45RA-negative fraction. The receptors shown here come from a man aged 18 to 30 in good health.

This chain uses TRBV5-1 with TRBJ1-1; D is possibly TRBD1 (6 bases). V lost 0 bases and J 3 bases, leaving 15 bases between the germline ends. The germline CDR1 and CDR2 sequences are SGHRS and YFSETQ. The CDR3 extends over 16 amino acids. This CDR3 is CASSLGPAGDDTEAFF. The CDR3 nucleotides read TGCGCCAGCAGCTTGGGCCCCGCAGGGGACGACACTGAAGCTTTCTTT.

The chain has TRBV10-3 and TRBJ2-2; D is possibly TRBD2 (6 bases). Germline V gives CDR1 ENHRY, CDR2 SYGVKD. The CDR3 is made up of 16 amino acids. V was shortened by 5 bases and J by 1 base, with 14 bases between the two germline ends. CDR3 DNA sequence: TGTGCCATCAGTAGCTACTCGGGGGAGAACACCGGGGAGCTGTTTTTT. It yields the protein CAISSYSGENTGELFF.

This chain connects TRBV4-3 to TRBJ2-3; 7 nucleotides match TRBD2. The CDR3 length is 15 residues. J lost 0 bases, V lost 8 bases, and 8 bases had no gene match. Germline CDR1 is LGHNA and CDR2 is YSLEER. CDR3 region: CASRYSRGSTDTQYF. Written as DNA, the CDR3 is TGCGCCAGCCGCTACTCGCGGGGGAGCACAGATACGCAGTATTTT.